The entry below gives a single T cell receptor (beta chain) sequence along with its context. As the library was built, unique molecular identifiers were attached to individual cDNA molecules. In the original workflow: Sequenced samples showed a median of around 93,000 TCRs each, with counts running from roughly 23,000 to 700,000. TCRdb reprocessed the RACE reads with MiXCR, giving one entry per CDR3 protein. These V and J calls rely on TCRdb rather than the paper's analysis. The repertoire holds more than 150,000 distinct CDR3 sequences, with around 30% as singletons. The data stem from a study of human T cells and chemical hapten exposure. The germline V gene encodes CDR1 KGHSH and CDR2 LQKENI. The CDR3 has 15 residues. V was shortened by 0 bases and J by 5 bases, with 10 bases between the two germline ends. The time point denotes: pre-sensitization, week 0. Specified treatment: therapeutic diphenylcyclopropenone sensitization with weekly scalp DPC.

The starting material was whole blood, obtained in connection with sensitization to the hapten diphenylcyclopropenone (DPC). This chain connects TRBV18 to TRBJ1-4; maybe TRBD1 (5 bases). This clonotype was obtained from a woman aged 25 to 39 with alopecia areata. Some clones in this sample may be carry-over from other donors' samples. CDR3 sequence: CASSPPEGPNEKLFF. CDR3 coding DNA: TGTGCCAGCTCACCACCGGAGGGACCAAATGAAAAACTGTTTTTT.